Reported below is one TCR beta chain. Study processing details: Amplifying reference gene primers gave estimates of nucleated cell counts. Generated by immunoSEQ multiplex PCR, the TCRdb table keeps only in-frame clones and is missing some. V and J calls and clone size are given by that table; D and trimming were obtained from the DNA. The sample contains approximately 310,000 clones, over 75% of which appear only once. This record comes from a study of blood T cell repertoires in COVID-19. Study-level background: Acute and convalescent COVID-19 specimens originated in the United States, Italy and Spain. Nucleic acid was either cDNA or gDNA, and it came from T cells, B-cell-depleted T cells, or PBMCs.

Germline trimming cut 6 bases from V and 4 bases from J; bases unmatched to any gene: 7. Germline V lookup: CDR1 SNHLY, CDR2 FYNNEI. The CDR3 loop spans 15 amino acids. Material for sequencing was peripheral blood. This sequence was found in a woman between 45 and 60 years old who had recovered from COVID-19. V and J are TRBV2 and TRBJ1-5, with 9 positions matching TRBD1. The CDR3 here is CASSARDRANQPQHF. CDR3 coding DNA: TGTGCCAGCAGCGCTCGGGACAGGGCTAATCAGCCCCAGCATTTT.